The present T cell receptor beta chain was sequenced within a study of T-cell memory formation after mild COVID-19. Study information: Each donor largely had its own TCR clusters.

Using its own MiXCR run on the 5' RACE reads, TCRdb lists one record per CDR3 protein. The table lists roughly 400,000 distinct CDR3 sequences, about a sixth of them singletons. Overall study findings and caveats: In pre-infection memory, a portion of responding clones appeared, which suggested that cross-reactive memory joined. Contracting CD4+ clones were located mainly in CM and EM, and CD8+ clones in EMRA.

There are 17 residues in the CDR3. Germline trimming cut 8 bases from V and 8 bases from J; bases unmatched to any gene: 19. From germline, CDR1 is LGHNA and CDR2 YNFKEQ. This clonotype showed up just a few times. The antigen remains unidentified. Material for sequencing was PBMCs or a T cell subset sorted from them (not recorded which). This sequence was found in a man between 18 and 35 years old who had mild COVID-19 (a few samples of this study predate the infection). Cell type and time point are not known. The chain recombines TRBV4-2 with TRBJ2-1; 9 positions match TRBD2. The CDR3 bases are TGTGCCAGCGACACGGGCGGGGGGGCAGGCTTGTTCGATGAGCAGTTCTTC. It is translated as CASDTGGGAGLFDEQFF.